The TCR beta chain described here comes from a study of blood T cell repertoires in COVID-19. Study context: The origin of the acute and convalescent COVID-19 samples was the United States, Italy and Spain. Sample material is recorded as cDNA or gDNA derived from T cells, B-cell-depleted T cells, or PBMCs.

As handled by the study authors: Estimates of nucleated cell counts were drawn from the amplification of reference gene primers. The data were produced by immunoSEQ multiplex PCR, yet TCRdb's version contains in-frame clones alone and is incomplete. That table furnishes V, J and clone size, whereas the DNA furnished D and trimming. The profile shows about 270,000 clones, 85% of them singletons. The CDR3 covers 11 residues. Germline CDR1 LGHDT, CDR2 YNNKEL (reference sequence). The V end was cut by 2 bases, the J end by 3 bases, with 2 bases between. This clone has only a few counts. Other DNA sequences within the sample encode an identical CDR3.

The receptor was isolated from a human donor in a cohort sampled during active COVID-19. The J gene is TRBJ2-7, the V gene TRBV3-1 (or the pseudogene TRBV3-2); D not certain. Material: peripheral blood. The CDR3 region is CASSQYYEQYF. The CDR3 bases are TGTGCCAGCAGCCAATACTACGAGCAGTACTTC.